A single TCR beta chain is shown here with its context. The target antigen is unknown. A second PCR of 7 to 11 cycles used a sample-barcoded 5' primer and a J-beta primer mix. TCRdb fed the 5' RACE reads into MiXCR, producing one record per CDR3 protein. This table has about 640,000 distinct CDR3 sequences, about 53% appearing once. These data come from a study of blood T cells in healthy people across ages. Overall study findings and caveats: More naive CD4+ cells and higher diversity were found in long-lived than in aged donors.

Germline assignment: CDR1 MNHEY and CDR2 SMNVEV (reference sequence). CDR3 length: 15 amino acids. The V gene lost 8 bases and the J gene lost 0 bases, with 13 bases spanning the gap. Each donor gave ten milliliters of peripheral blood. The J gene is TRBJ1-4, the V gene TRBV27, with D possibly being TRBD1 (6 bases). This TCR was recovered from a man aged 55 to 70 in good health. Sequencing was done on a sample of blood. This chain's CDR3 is CASPPGGATNEKLFF. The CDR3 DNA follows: TGTGCCAGCCCCCCCGGGGGCGCAACTAATGAAAAACTGTTTTTT. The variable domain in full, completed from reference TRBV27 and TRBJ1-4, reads EAQVTQNPRYLITVTGKKLTVTCSQNMNHEYMSWYRQDPGLGLRQIYYSMNVEVTDKGDVPEGYKVSRKEKRNFPLILESPSPNQTSLYFCASPPGGATNEKLFFGSGTQLSVL.